This TCR beta chain was obtained from a study of graft-versus-host responses after intestinal transplantation. The overall study: Isolated intestinal, liver-intestinal, or multivisceral transplants had been given to the recipients.

The CDR3 has 13 residues. V lost 5 bases to trimming and J lost 10 bases, with 15 bases between them. Per germline, CDR1 MNHEY and CDR2 SVGAGI. As to this clone: No antigen is known for it.

Findings and limits, study-wide: Early post-transplant falls in HvG clones accompanied the peak levels of circulating GvH clones. Recipient marrow showed GvH clones, some seen first in ileum or blood.

Some clones are missing from TCRdb's copy, which holds only in-frame ones; the method was immunoSEQ multiplex PCR. Among 90,000 to 100,000 clones, 86% were seen once, and the ten largest hold 1.4%. This sequence joins TRBV6-5 and TRBJ1-3; D gene uncertain. The sequencing here drew on PBMCs, taken 255 days after intestinal transplant. This clonotype was sampled from a human patient who received an intestinal transplant, so some T cells may come from the graft donor. In nucleotides, the CDR3 is TGTGCCAGCAGTGATCGACCCGGCGGGACCATATATTTT. Translating it yields CASSDRPGGTIYF.